These 27 T cell receptor beta chains were sequenced from one sample in a study of blood T cell repertoires in COVID-19. Generated by immunoSEQ multiplex PCR, the TCRdb table keeps only in-frame clones and is missing some. The sample holds about 85,000 clones, around 80% seen once. What was sequenced was peripheral blood. The receptor set was obtained from an elderly woman with acute or convalescent COVID-19.

V and J are TRBV29-1 and TRBJ1-2; no firm D call. This CDR3 region has 12 residues. CDR1 and CDR2 (germline): SQVTM, ANQGSEA. The ends were cut back, 4 bases at V and 4 bases at J, with 10 bases in the middle. Here the CDR3 reads CSVARGGYGYTF. As DNA, the CDR3 is TGCAGCGTTGCTCGGGGAGGCTATGGCTACACCTTC.

This chain connects TRBV7-9 to TRBJ1-2, with 7 bases aligning to TRBD1. CDR1 SEHNR and CDR2 FQNEAQ come from the germline V gene (reference sequence). This CDR3 comprises 14 residues. J lost 9 bases, V lost 7 bases, and 14 bases had no gene match. The CDR3 here is CASNLLAGGGSYTF. The CDR3 region has the DNA TGTGCCAGCAACCTATTGGCAGGGGGAGGTAGCTACACCTTC.

The table lists this clone with a count of one. The rearrangement links TRBV29-1 to TRBJ2-2; D may be TRBD1 (6 bases). The ends were cut back, 5 bases at V and 0 bases at J, with 10 bases in the middle. CDR3 size: 14 residues. Germline CDR1 and CDR2: SQVTM and ANQGSEA. CDR3 DNA: TGCAGCGTTCAGGACAGTCCGAACACCGGGGAGCTGTTTTTT. It codes for CSVQDSPNTGELFF.

This clone was recorded only once. The chain links TRBV28 to TRBJ1-1; possible D gene TRBD1, 5 bases. Trimming cost V 2 bases and J 11 bases, with 12 bases left between them. The CDR3 spans 12 residues. Germline V lookup: CDR1 MDHEN, CDR2 SYDVKM. CDR3 coding DNA: TGTGCCAGCAGTTTAATCCAGGGAACGGCTTTCTTT. Protein sequence: CASSLIQGTAFF.

The chain is built from TRBV6-4 and TRBJ2-7; 11 positions match TRBD2. This CDR3 spans 15 amino acids. Trimming at V came to 6 bases and at J to 0 bases, leaving 4 bases not matched to a gene. Germline CDR1 is MRHNA and CDR2 is SNTAGT. The CDR3 DNA is TGTGCCAGCAGAGATACTAGCGGGAGCTCCTACGAGCAGTACTTC. It specifies CASRDTSGSSYEQYF.

The rearrangement uses TRBV4-2 and TRBJ1-3; D gene uncertain. Trimming removed 0 bases from V and 0 bases from J, with 6 bases in between. The length of the CDR3 is 15 residues. Germline-derived CDR1 and CDR2 are LGHNA and YNFKEQ. This chain's CDR3 is CASSQDGLSGNTIYF. CDR3 nucleotides: TGTGCCAGCAGCCAAGATGGCCTCTCTGGAAACACCATATATTTT.

This chain uses TRBV10-2 with TRBJ1-1; 8 bases are shared with TRBD1. The CDR3 length is 14 residues. V shed 4 bases and J 4 bases; nucleotides not matched to a gene: 5. Germline V gives CDR1 WSHSY, CDR2 SAAADI. In DNA form, the CDR3 reads TGCGCCAGCAGTGTCCAGGGGGCGCCCACTGAAGCTTTCTTT. Its translation is CASSVQGAPTEAFF.

This chain joins TRBV6-4 and TRBJ2-1; no definite D call. The CDR3 length is 14 residues. The ends were cut back, 4 bases at V and 7 bases at J, with 14 bases in the middle. CDR1 and CDR2 from the germline V gene are MRHNA and SNTAGT. CDR3 residues: CASSVTTHWNEQFF. CDR3 nucleotides: TGTGCCAGCAGTGTAACTACGCATTGGAATGAGCAGTTCTTC.

This chain joins TRBV4-2 and TRBJ1-2; TRBD1 is a possible D gene (5 bases). Trimming removed 0 bases from V and 2 bases from J, with 7 bases in between. Per germline, CDR1 LGHNA and CDR2 YNFKEQ. The CDR3 sequence is 14 residues long. In DNA, the CDR3 is TGTGCCAGCAGCCAAGATTACAGGAACTATGGCTACACCTTC. It encodes CASSQDYRNYGYTF.

The chain employs TRBV19 and TRBJ1-6, with 11 positions matching TRBD1. CDR3 size: 15 residues. Germline assignment: CDR1 LNHDA and CDR2 SQIVND (reference sequence). V shed 4 bases, J shed 7 bases, and the junction held 3 bases outside the gene matches. CDR3 sequence (DNA): TGTGCCAGTAGTACCGGGACAGGGGGGAATTCACCCCTCCACTTT. Its translation is CASSTGTGGNSPLHF.

J is TRBJ2-2 and V is TRBV7-9; D uncertain. Germline CDR1 reads SEHNR; CDR2 reads FQNEAQ (reference sequence). This CDR3 contains 15 residues. The germline V and J ends were trimmed by 4 bases and 0 bases, with 9 bases remaining between them. The CDR3 nucleotides read TGTGCCAGCAGCTCGTACGGAGCGAACACCGGGGAGCTGTTTTTT. Translation gives CASSSYGANTGELFF. The whole variable domain, remainder taken from reference TRBV7-9 and TRBJ2-2, is DTGVSQNPRHKITKRGQNVTFRCDPISEHNRLYWYRQTLGQGPEFLTYFQNEAQLEKSRLLSDRFSAERPKGSFSTLEIQRTEQGDSAMYLCASSSYGANTGELFFGEGSRLTVL.

This clone is a singleton in its sample. The chain carries TRBV6-5 and TRBJ1-5, with 9 bases fitting TRBD1. V dropped 10 bases and J dropped 4; count of bases not matched to a gene: 11. The CDR3 sequence is 15 residues long. Per the germline V gene, CDR1 is MNHEY and CDR2 is SVGAGI. The DNA of the CDR3 is TGTGCCACTCTAGGGGGGACAGGGATTAATCAGCCCCAGCATTTT. It encodes CATLGGTGINQPQHF.

The rearrangement joins TRBV4-1 to TRBJ2-7; perhaps TRBD1 as D (5 bases). The CDR3 is 14 amino acids. Germline loops: CDR1 MGHRA, CDR2 YSYEKL. The V end lost 0 bases, the J end lost 2 bases, and 8 bases lay between the germline ends. In DNA, the CDR3 is TGCGCCAGCAGCCAAGATCAGGGTCCCTACGAGCAGTACTTC. Encoded protein: CASSQDQGPYEQYF.

This chain uses TRBV21-1 with TRBJ2-1; TRBD1, the D gene given by the table, was not confirmed from the DNA. TRBV21-1 is deemed a pseudogene. This CDR3 contains 12 residues. This CDR3 reads CASRTGYNEQFF. The CDR3 region has the DNA TGTGCCAGCAGGACAGGCTACAATGAGCAGTTCTTC.

The genes are TRBV6-2 or TRBV6-3 and TRBJ1-1, with D perhaps matching TRBD1 (6 bases). Germline V lookup: CDR1 MNHEY, CDR2 SVGEGT. V gave up 4 bases and J gave up 3 bases, with 18 bases separating them. This CDR3 spans 16 amino acids. The CDR3 DNA reads as TGTGCCAGCAGTTCGTCAGGGGCCCGGACCCACACTGAAGCTTTCTTT. It yields the protein CASSSSGARTHTEAFF.

The rearrangement joins TRBV3-1 (or the pseudogene TRBV3-2) to TRBJ1-1; 7 bases map to TRBD1. CDR1 and CDR2 from the germline V gene are LGHDT and YNNKEL (reference sequence). The V and J ends lost 6 bases and 1 base, in that order; junction bases with no gene match: 5. CDR3 length: 14 amino acids. The CDR3 DNA is TGTGCCAGCAGGACAGGGTCGAAGAACACTGAAGCTTTCTTT. It translates to CASRTGSKNTEAFF.

This clone appeared a single time. CDR3: CASSRGGDEQYF. The CDR3 nucleotides are TGTGCCAGCAGCCGTGGAGGGGACGAGCAGTACTTC. The chain carries TRBV11-3 and TRBJ2-7; weak D call: TRBD2 (6 bases). CDR3 length: 12 amino acids. Trimming took off 5 bases at V and 5 bases at J, with 10 bases between the two ends. The germline V gene has CDR1 SGHNT and CDR2 YENEEA. The full variable domain, its missing parts supplied by reference TRBV11-3 and TRBJ2-7, is EAGVVQSPRYKIIEKKQPVAFWCNPISGHNTLYWYLQNLGQGPELLIRYENEEAVDDSQLPKDRFSAERLKGVDSTLKIQPAELGDSAVYLCASSRGGDEQYFGPGTRLTVT.

The J gene is TRBJ2-3, the V gene TRBV10-3; 7 bases are shared with TRBD2. The germline gives CDR1 ENHRY, CDR2 SYGVKD. There are 13 residues in the CDR3. Unmatched junction bases numbered 2, after V lost 7 bases and J lost 1 base. The CDR3 here is CAITGGGTDTQYF. As DNA, the CDR3 is TGTGCCATCACGGGAGGCGGCACAGATACGCAGTATTTT.

The chain joins TRBV10-3 to TRBJ2-5, with 12 bases that match TRBD2. This CDR3 is 15 amino acids long. Per the germline V gene, CDR1 is ENHRY and CDR2 is SYGVKD. V gave up 0 bases and J gave up 4 bases; unmatched junction bases: 0. The chain's CDR3 is CAISESGLAGETQYF. The CDR3 region has the DNA TGTGCCATCAGTGAGTCGGGACTAGCGGGAGAGACCCAGTACTTC.

The genes are TRBV7-9 and TRBJ1-3, with TRBD1 as a possible D gene (5 bases). CDR1 is SEHNR, CDR2 FQNEAQ, per germline (reference sequence). V was trimmed by 5 bases and J by 0 bases, leaving 11 bases between them. The CDR3 sequence is 15 residues long. CDR3 protein: CASSRGTDSGNTIYF. Here the CDR3 DNA reads TGTGCCAGCAGCAGAGGGACTGACTCTGGAAACACCATATATTTT.

The sample holds one count of this clone. The chain has TRBV28 and TRBJ2-7; a weak D match, TRBD1 (6 bases). CDR1 and CDR2 from the germline V gene are MDHEN and SYDVKM. V lost 8 bases and J lost 1, with 21 bases in between. This CDR3 is built from 16 residues. CDR3: CASGGNSWTASYEQYF. DNA of the CDR3: TGTGCCAGCGGTGGTAATAGTTGGACAGCTTCCTACGAGCAGTACTTC.

This clone was seen more than once but under ten times. J is TRBJ1-2 and V is TRBV28; D may be TRBD1 (6 bases). CDR3 length: 13 amino acids. In germline, CDR1 is MDHEN, CDR2 SYDVKM. V shed 3 bases and J shed 8 bases, with 13 bases lying between them. The CDR3 protein is CASSFRGAQGYTF. Here the CDR3 DNA reads TGTGCCAGCAGTTTTCGGGGGGCGCAAGGCTACACCTTC.

The chain combines TRBV10-3 with TRBJ1-6; D possibly corresponds to TRBD1 (6 bases). Germline CDR1 reads ENHRY; CDR2 reads SYGVKD. V was pared by 0 bases and J by 8 bases, with 11 bases between. The CDR3 sequence is 15 residues long. DNA of the CDR3: TGTGCCATCAGTGAGTCGGGAGGGGGTGATTCACCCCTCCACTTT. Translated, it gives CAISESGGGDSPLHF.

The gene calls are TRBV2 and TRBJ1-6, with D hard to call. The V gene's germline CDR1 is SNHLY and CDR2 FYNNEI. The CDR3 is 16 amino acids. Trimming stripped 6 bases from V and 7 bases from J, with 19 bases between. CDR3 sequence reads: CASRGGEGRRNSPLHF. Written as DNA, the CDR3 is TGTGCCAGCAGGGGTGGTGAGGGAAGGAGAAATTCACCCCTCCACTTT.

The chain combines TRBV9 with TRBJ2-5, with D uncertain. This CDR3 has 16 amino acids. Looked up from germline, CDR1 is SGDLS and CDR2 is YYNGEE. The V end lost 0 bases, the J end lost 2 bases, and 14 bases lay between the germline ends. The CDR3 DNA sequence: TGTGCCAGCAGCGTAGACCATGGCTTGATTCAAGAGACCCAGTACTTC. It codes for CASSVDHGLIQETQYF.

This clone was seen a handful of times. The CDR3, as DNA: TGTGCCAGCAGCCAAAACAGCCAATCACCCCTCCACTTT. It specifies CASSQNSQSPLHF. The chain employs TRBV3-1 (or the pseudogene TRBV3-2) and TRBJ1-6; D call uncertain. The length of the CDR3 is 13 residues. Trimming removed 2 bases at V and 10 bases at J, with 9 bases between. CDR1 LGHDT and CDR2 YNNKEL come from the germline V gene (reference sequence).

The genes are TRBV7-9 and TRBJ1-1, with D uncertain. There are 14 residues in the CDR3. In germline, CDR1 is SEHNR, CDR2 FQNEAQ (reference sequence). V was pared by 1 base and J by 0 bases, with 6 bases between. In DNA form, the CDR3 reads TGTGCCAGCAGCTTAGAACTTATGAACACTGAAGCTTTCTTT. Amino acids: CASSLELMNTEAFF.